This note documents a single T cell receptor beta chain sequence. Its antigen is currently unknown. Gene and germline names: mouse. The read finishes 4 residues shy of the CDR3 end, and the germline J gene is used to complete it. The same CDR3 also results from other DNA sequences found in this sample. Investigators isolated RNA and reverse transcribed it into cDNA to act as the sequencing template. Sequenced by immunoSEQ multiplex PCR; TCRdb stores in-frame clones only, minus some. Recorded here are 200,000 to 300,000 clones, none singletons. This sample is drawn from a study of CD8+ T cells in alopecia areata. In the study overall: Grafts of skin from C3H/HeJ donors aged about 6-12 months with spontaneous alopecia went to female C3H/HeJ mice aged about 6-10 weeks.

The sorting of pooled cutaneous lymph node cells relied on CD4, CD8alpha, NKG2D, NKG2ACE and other markers. General study results and limits: Higher clonality was seen in lesional scalp than in normal scalp, especially in alopecia totalis/universalis. Between patients, shared TCR sequences were less clear than in mice. This was possibly due in part to HLA diversity in the patient population.

The V end was cut by 4 bases, the J end by 0 bases, with 13 bases between. In germline, CDR1 is FNHDT, CDR2 SITEND (reference sequence). The CDR3 runs to 15 residues. This clonotype was sampled from a C3H/HeJ mouse with alopecia areata. The MHC haplotype recorded for the strain is H2-k. V usage is TRBV19 and J usage is TRBJ1-1, with D tentatively TRBD1 (6 bases). The sequenced sample was CD4+ T cells sorted from a lymph node. The CDR3 reads CASSLAGTTNTEVFF. CDR3 DNA (partial): TGTGCCAGCAGTCTCGCCGGGACAACAAACACA.